This T cell receptor (beta chain) was retrieved from a study of OX40 agonist ivuxolimab in advanced cancers. Study-level background: Cancers in dose escalation were hepatocellular, melanoma, renal cell and head and neck. Study conclusions and caveats: Determination of antigen specificity was not performed for the expanded peripheral T cells.

Germline lookup yields CDR1 SNHLY and CDR2 FYNNEI. V was trimmed by 6 bases and J by 8 bases, leaving 19 bases between them. This CDR3 region has 14 residues. Sequencing used immunoSEQ multiplex PCR; TCRdb keeps in-frame clones, though not all of them. The sample lists tens of thousands of clones, approximately 90% occurring once. Comments on this clone: The antigen remains undetermined.

Source: CD4+ or CD8+ T cells sorted from blood, taken in a trial of the OX40 agonist ivuxolimab. The receptor comes from an adult with an advanced solid tumor such as melanoma, head and neck, liver or kidney cancer. The chain recombines TRBV2 with TRBJ1-2; a weak D match, TRBD1 (6 bases). CDR3 region: CASRTFGAGEGYTF. In DNA, the CDR3 is TGTGCCAGCAGGACCTTCGGGGCAGGGGAAGGCTACACCTTC.